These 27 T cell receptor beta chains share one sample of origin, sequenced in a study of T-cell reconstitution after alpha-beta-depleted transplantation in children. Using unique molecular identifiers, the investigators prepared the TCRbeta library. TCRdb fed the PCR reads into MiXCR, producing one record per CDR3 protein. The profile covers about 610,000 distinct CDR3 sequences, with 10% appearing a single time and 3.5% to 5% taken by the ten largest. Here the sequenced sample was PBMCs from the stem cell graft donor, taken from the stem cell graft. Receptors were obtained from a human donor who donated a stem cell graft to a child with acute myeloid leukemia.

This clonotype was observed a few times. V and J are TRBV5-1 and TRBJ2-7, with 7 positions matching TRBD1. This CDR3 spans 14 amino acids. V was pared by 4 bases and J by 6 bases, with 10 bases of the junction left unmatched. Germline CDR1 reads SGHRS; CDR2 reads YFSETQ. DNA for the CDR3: TGCGCCAGCAGCATACAGGGGCCCCAATCCGAGCAGTACTTC. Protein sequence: CASSIQGPQSEQYF.

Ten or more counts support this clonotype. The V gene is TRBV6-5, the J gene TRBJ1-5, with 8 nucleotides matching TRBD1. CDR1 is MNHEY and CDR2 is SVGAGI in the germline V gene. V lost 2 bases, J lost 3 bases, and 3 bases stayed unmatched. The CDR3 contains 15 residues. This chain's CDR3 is CASSYDRGLNQPQHF. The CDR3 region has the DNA TGTGCCAGCAGTTACGACAGGGGCCTCAATCAGCCCCAGCATTTT.

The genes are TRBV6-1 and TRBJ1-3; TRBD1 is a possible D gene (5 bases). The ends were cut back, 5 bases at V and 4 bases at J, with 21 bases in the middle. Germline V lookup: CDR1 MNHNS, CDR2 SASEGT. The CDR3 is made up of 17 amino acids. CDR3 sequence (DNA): TGTGCCAGCAGTCCCCCGGCAGGGAGCGGCCGAGGAAACACCATATATTTT. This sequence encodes CASSPPAGSGRGNTIYF.

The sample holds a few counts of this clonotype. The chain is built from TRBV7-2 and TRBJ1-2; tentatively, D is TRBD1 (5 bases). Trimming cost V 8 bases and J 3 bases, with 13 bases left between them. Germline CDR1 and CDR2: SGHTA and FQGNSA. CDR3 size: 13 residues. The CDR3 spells CASRPGGYYGYTF. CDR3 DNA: TGTGCCAGCCGACCTGGGGGGTACTATGGCTACACCTTC. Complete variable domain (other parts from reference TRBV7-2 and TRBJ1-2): GAGVSQSPSNKVTEKGKDVELRCDPISGHTALYWYRQSLGQGLEFLIYFQGNSAPDKSGLPSDRFSAERTGGSVSTLTIQRTQQEDSAVYLCASRPGGYYGYTFGSGTRLTVV.

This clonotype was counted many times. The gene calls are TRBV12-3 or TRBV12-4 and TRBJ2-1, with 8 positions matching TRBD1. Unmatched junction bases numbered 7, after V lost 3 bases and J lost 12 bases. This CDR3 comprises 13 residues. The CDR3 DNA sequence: TGTGCCAGCAGTTTGAGGACAGGGCGGATGCAGTTCTTC. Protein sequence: CASSLRTGRMQFF.

CDR3 sequence: CAWILGGSRDTQYF. The CDR3 bases are TGTGCCTGGATTCTTGGGGGGAGCAGGGATACGCAGTATTTT. The rearrangement uses TRBV30 and TRBJ2-3, with a weak D call TRBD2 (6 bases). The germline gives CDR1 GTSNPN, CDR2 SVGIG (reference sequence). This CDR3 is built from 14 residues. Trimming left V 4 bases short and J 6 bases short, with 17 bases between.

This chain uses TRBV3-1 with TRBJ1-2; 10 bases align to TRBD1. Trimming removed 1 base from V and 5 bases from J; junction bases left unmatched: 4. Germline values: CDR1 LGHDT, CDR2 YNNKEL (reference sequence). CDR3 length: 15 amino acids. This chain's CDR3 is CASSQGTGGDYGYTF. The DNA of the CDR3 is TGTGCCAGCAGCCAAGGGACAGGGGGAGATTATGGCTACACCTTC.

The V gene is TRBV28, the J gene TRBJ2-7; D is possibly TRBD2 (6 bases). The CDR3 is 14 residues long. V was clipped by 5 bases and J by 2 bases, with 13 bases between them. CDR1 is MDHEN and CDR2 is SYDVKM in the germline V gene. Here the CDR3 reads CASSPLAAPYEQYF. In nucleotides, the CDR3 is TGTGCCAGCAGTCCTTTAGCGGCCCCCTACGAGCAGTACTTC.

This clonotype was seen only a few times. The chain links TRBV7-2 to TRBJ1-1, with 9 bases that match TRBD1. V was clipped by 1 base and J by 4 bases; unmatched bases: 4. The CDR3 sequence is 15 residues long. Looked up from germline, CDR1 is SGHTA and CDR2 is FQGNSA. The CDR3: CASSLDRGQVTEAFF. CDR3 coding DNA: TGTGCCAGCAGCTTAGACAGGGGGCAGGTCACTGAAGCTTTCTTT.

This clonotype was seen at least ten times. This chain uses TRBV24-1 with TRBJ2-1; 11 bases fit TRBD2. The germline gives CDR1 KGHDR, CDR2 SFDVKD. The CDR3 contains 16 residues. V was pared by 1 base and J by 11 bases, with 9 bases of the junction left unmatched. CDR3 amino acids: CATSDLGAGLAAQQFF. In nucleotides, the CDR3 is TGTGCCACCAGTGATTTAGGCGCGGGACTAGCGGCCCAGCAGTTCTTC.

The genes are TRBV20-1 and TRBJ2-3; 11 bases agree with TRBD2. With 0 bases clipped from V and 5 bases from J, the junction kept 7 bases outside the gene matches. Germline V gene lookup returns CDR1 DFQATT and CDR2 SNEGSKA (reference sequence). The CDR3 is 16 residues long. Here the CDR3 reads CSARDGGSGGGDTQYF. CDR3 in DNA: TGCAGTGCTAGAGATGGGGGTAGCGGGGGGGGAGATACGCAGTATTTT.

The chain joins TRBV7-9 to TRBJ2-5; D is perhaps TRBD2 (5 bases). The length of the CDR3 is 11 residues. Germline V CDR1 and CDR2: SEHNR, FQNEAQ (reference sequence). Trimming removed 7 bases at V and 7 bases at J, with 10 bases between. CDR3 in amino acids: CASTGLATQYF. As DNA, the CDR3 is TGTGCCAGCACCGGACTGGCGACCCAGTACTTC.

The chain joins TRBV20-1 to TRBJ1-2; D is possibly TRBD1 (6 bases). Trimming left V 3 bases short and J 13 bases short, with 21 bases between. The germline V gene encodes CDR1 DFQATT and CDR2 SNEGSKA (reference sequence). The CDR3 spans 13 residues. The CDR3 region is CSARSEGVWLGTF. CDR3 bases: TGCAGTGCTAGGTCCGAGGGGGTATGGCTAGGCACCTTC.

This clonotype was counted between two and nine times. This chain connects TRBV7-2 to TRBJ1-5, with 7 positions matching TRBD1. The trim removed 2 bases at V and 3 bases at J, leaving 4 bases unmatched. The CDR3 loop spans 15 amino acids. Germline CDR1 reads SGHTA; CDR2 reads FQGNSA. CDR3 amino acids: CASSLYRGPNQPQHF. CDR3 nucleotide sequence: TGTGCCAGCAGCTTATACAGGGGACCCAATCAGCCCCAGCATTTT. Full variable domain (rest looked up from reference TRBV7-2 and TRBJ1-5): GAGVSQSPSNKVTEKGKDVELRCDPISGHTALYWYRQSLGQGLEFLIYFQGNSAPDKSGLPSDRFSAERTGGSVSTLTIQRTQQEDSAVYLCASSLYRGPNQPQHFGDGTRLSIL.

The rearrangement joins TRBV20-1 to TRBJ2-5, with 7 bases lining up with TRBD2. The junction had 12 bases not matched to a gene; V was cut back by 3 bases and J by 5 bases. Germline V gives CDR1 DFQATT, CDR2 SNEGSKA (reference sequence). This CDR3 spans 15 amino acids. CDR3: CSARSGGENRETQYF. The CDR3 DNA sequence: TGCAGTGCTAGGTCTGGGGGGGAGAATCGGGAGACCCAGTACTTC.

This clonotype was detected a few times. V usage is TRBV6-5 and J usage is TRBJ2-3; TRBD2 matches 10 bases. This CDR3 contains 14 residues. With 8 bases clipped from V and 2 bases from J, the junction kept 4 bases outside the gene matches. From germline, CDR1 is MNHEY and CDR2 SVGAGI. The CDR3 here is CASRGTSDTDTQYF. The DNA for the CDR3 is TGTGCCAGCCGAGGGACTAGCGACACAGATACGCAGTATTTT.

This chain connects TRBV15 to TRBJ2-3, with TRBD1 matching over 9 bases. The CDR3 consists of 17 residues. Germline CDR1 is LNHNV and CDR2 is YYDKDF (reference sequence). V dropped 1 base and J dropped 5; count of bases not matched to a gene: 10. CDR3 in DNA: TGTGCCACCAGCAGAGGTAGGACAGGGGCCCTCGGAGATACGCAGTATTTT. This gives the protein CATSRGRTGALGDTQYF. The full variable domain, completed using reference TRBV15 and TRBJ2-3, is DAMVIQNPRYQVTQFGKPVTLSCSQTLNHNVMYWYQQKSSQAPKLLFHYYDKDFNNEADTPDNFQSRRPNTSFCFLDIRSPGLGDTAMYLCATSRGRTGALGDTQYFGPGTRLTVL.

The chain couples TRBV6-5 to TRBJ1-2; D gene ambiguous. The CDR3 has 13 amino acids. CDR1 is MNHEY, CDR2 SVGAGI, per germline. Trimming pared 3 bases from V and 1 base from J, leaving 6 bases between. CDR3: CASSYSDNYGYTF. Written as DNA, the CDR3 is TGTGCCAGCAGTTATTCGGATAACTATGGCTACACCTTC.

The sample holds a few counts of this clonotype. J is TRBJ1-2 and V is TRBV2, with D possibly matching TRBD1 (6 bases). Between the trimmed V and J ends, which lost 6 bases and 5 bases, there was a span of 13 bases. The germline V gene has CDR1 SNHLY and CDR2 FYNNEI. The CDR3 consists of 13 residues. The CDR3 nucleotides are TGTGCCAGCAGCCCCGACAGGCCTTATGGCTACACCTTC. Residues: CASSPDRPYGYTF. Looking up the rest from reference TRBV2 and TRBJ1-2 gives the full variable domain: EPEVTQTPSHQVTQMGQEVILRCVPISNHLYFYWYRQILGQKVEFLVSFYNNEISEKSEIFDDQFSVERPDGSNFTLKIRSTKLEDSAMYFCASSPDRPYGYTFGSGTRLTVV.

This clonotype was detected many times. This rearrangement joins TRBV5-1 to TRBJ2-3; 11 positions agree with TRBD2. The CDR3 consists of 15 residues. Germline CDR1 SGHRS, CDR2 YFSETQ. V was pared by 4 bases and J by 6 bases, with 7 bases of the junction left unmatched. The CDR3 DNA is TGCGCCAGCAGCGATACTAGCGGGAGTGGTGATACGCAGTATTTT. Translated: CASSDTSGSGDTQYF.

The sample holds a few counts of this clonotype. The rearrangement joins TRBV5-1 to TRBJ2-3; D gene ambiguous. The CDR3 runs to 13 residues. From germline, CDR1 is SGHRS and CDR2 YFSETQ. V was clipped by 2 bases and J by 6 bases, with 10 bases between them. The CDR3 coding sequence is TGCGCCAGCAGCTTATACTCGACGGATACGCAGTATTTT. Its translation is CASSLYSTDTQYF.

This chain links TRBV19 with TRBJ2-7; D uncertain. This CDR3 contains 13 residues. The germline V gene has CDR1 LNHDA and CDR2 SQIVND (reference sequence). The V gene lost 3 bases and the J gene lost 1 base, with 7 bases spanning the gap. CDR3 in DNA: TGTGCCAGTAGTATTGAAGATTCCTACGAGCAGTACTTC. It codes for CASSIEDSYEQYF.

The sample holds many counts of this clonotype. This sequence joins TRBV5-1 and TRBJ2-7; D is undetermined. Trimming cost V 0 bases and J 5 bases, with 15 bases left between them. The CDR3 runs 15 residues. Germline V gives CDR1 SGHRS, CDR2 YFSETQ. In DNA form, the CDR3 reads TGCGCCAGCAGCTTGGTAAGGGTCTCCCGTGACGAGCAGTACTTC. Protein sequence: CASSLVRVSRDEQYF.

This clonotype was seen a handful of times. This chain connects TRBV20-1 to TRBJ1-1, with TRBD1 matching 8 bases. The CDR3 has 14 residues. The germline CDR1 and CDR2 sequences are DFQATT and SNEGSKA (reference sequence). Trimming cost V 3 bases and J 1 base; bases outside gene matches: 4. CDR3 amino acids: CSARDRATNTEAFF. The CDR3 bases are TGCAGTGCTAGGGACAGGGCCACGAACACTGAAGCTTTCTTT.

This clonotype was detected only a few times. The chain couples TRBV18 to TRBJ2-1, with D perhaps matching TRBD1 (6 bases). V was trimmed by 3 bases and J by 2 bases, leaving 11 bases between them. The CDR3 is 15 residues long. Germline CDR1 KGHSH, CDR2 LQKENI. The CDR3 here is CASSPQGPTYNEQFF. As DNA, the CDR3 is TGTGCCAGCTCACCCCAGGGGCCTACCTACAATGAGCAGTTCTTC.

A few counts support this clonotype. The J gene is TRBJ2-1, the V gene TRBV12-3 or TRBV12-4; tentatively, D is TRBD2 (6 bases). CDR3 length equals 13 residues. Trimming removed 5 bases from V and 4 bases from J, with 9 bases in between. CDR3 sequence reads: CASSERGYNEQFF. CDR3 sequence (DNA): TGTGCCAGCAGTGAACGGGGGTACAATGAGCAGTTCTTC.

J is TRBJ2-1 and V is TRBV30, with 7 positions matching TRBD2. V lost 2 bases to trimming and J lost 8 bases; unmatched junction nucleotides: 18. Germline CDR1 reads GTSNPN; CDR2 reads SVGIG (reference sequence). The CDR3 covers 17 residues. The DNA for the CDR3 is TGTGCCTGGAGTTATGGAGCGGGGATGTCCTACAATGATGAGCAGTTCTTC. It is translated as CAWSYGAGMSYNDEQFF.